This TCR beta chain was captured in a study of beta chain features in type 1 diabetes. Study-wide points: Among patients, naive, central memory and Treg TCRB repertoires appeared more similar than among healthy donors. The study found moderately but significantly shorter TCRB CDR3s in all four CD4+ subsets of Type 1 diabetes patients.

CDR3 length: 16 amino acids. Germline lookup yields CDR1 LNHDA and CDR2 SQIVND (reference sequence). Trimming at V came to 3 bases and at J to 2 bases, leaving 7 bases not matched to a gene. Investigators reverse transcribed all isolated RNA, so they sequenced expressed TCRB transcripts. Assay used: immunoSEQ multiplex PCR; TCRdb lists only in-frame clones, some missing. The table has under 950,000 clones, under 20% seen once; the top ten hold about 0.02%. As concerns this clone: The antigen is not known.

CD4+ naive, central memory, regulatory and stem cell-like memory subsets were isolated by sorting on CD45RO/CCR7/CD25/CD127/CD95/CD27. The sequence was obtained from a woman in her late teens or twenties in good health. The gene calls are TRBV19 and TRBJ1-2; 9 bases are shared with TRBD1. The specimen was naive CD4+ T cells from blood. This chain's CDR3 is CASSISGTGRNYGYTF. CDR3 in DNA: TGTGCCAGTAGTATTTCTGGGACAGGGAGAAACTATGGCTACACCTTC. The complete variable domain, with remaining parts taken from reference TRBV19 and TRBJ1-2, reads DGGITQSPKYLFRKEGQNVTLSCEQNLNHDAMYWYRQDPGQGLRLIYYSQIVNDFQKGDIAEGYSVSREKKESFPLTVTSAQKNPTAFYLCASSISGTGRNYGYTFGSGTRLTVV.